The T cell receptor beta chain described here comes from a study of T cells in localized non-small cell lung cancer. Study-wide findings and caveats: Adjacent uninvolved lung had the highest clonality, suggesting focused antigen responses. A raised T cell density in blood coincided with lengthier overall survival. Out of the top 100 tumor clones, a median about 50 were seen in adjacent lung. Owing to sequencing of a solitary tumor region, heterogeneity cannot be discounted.

This clone was seen more than once but under ten times. What it recognizes is unknown. Libraries were prepared by immunoSEQ multiplex PCR; TCRdb keeps only in-frame clonotypes and omits some of them. Of some 2,700 clones listed, around 30% are singletons. The CDR3 consists of 16 residues. Per germline, CDR1 MNHGY and CDR2 SAAAGT. Trimming at V came to 7 bases and at J to 4 bases, leaving 13 bases not matched to a gene. This chain connects TRBV6-8 to TRBJ1-5, with 7 bases aligning to TRBD1. The sequence derives from a female donor aged 60 or older with stage I squamous cell lung carcinoma. The source material was normal lung tissue next to the tumor, sampled before any cancer treatment. CDR3 nucleotides: TGTGCCAGCAAGGGGACAGCGAACCAGGATAATCAGCCCCAGCATTTT. The encoded protein is CASKGTANQDNQPQHF.